This T cell receptor (beta chain) was captured in a study of T cell responses to AZD1222 COVID-19 vaccine. Sequenced by immunoSEQ multiplex PCR; TCRdb stores in-frame clones only, minus some. The table lists 120,000 or so clones, roughly 93% of them singletons. In germline, CDR1 is SGHDN, CDR2 FVKESK. V dropped 3 bases and J dropped 5 bases, with 11 bases sitting between them. The CDR3 sequence is 13 residues long. The sequence was obtained from an adult who received the AZD1222 COVID-19 vaccine. Sequenced here: peripheral blood, sampled 28 days after the second AZD1222 dose. This chain links TRBV14 with TRBJ2-7, with D tentatively TRBD2 (5 bases). CDR3 DNA sequence: TGTGCCAGCAGCCAGCCCGGACTTAACGAGCAGTACTTC. It yields the protein CASSQPGLNEQYF.